These 5 T cell receptor beta chains were all obtained from the same sample, sequenced in a study of PD-1 blockade in classical Hodgkin lymphoma. Time point described: cycle 4 day 1 (C4D1), after five to seven weeks of nivolumab. There was relapse after autologous stem cell transplantation in every patient, and there was variation in brentuximab vedotin exposure. Measured with immunoSEQ multiplex PCR; TCRdb has only the in-frame clones, and not every one. Among just under 20,000 clones listed, roughly three quarters were seen once. Source: peripheral blood mononuclear cells (PBMCs), taken before the fourth cycle of nivolumab. The origin of the receptors is a human donor with classical Hodgkin lymphoma.

The genes are TRBV4-3 and TRBJ1-1; D is unclear. Trimming pared 0 bases from V and 7 bases from J, leaving 15 bases between. CDR3 length equals 15 residues. The germline V gene has CDR1 LGHNA and CDR2 YSLEER. This CDR3 is CASSQDGLPTGEAFF. The DNA of the CDR3 is TGCGCCAGCAGCCAAGACGGGCTTCCTACGGGTGAAGCTTTCTTT.

The V gene is TRBV6-1, the J gene TRBJ1-1; a weak D match, TRBD1 (6 bases). This CDR3 comprises 12 residues. Germline V gene data show CDR1 as MNHNS and CDR2 as SASEGT. Trimming took 4 bases from V and 8 from J, leaving 11 bases between them. CDR3 protein: CASSGLTGEAFF. CDR3 DNA: TGTGCCAGCAGTGGCCTAACAGGGGAAGCTTTCTTT.

This clone occurred a few times. The identical CDR3 is also encoded by other nucleotide sequences in the sample. The chain links TRBV9 to TRBJ1-2; the D gene is possibly TRBD1 (5 bases). Germline CDR1 is SGDLS and CDR2 is YYNGEE. The germline V and J ends were trimmed by 0 bases and 3 bases, with 6 bases remaining between them. CDR3 length: 13 amino acids. The CDR3 DNA reads as TGTGCCAGCAGCGTAGGAGGGGACTATGGCTACACCTTC. Translating it yields CASSVGGDYGYTF.

The chain has TRBV19 and TRBJ1-3; the D gene is possibly TRBD1 (5 bases). CDR1 and CDR2 from the germline V gene are LNHDA and SQIVND (reference sequence). Trimming left V 2 bases short and J 0 bases short, with 14 bases between. This CDR3 spans 17 amino acids. CDR3 protein: CASSIRGNSLSGNTIYF. Here the CDR3 DNA reads TGTGCCAGTAGTATAAGGGGCAACAGCCTCTCTGGAAACACCATATATTTT.

J is TRBJ2-3 and V is TRBV5-1, with 9 bases matching TRBD2. Germline assignment: CDR1 SGHRS and CDR2 YFSETQ. Unmatched junction bases numbered 5, after V lost 2 bases and J lost 4 bases. The CDR3 is 15 amino acids. The CDR3 region is CASSFSGSLADTQYF. DNA of the CDR3: TGCGCCAGCAGCTTTAGCGGGAGTTTGGCAGATACGCAGTATTTT. The full variable domain, completed using reference TRBV5-1 and TRBJ2-3, is KAGVTQTPRYLIKTRGQQVTLSCSPISGHRSVSWYQQTPGQGLQFLFEYFSETQRNKGNFPGRFSGRQFSNSRSEMNVSTLELGDSALYLCASSFSGSLADTQYFGPGTRLTVL.